This T cell receptor (beta chain) was sequenced during a study of blood T cell repertoires in COVID-19. Across the whole study: The analysed material was cDNA or gDNA that came from T cells, B-cell-depleted T cells, or PBMCs.

Germline V lookup: CDR1 LNHDA, CDR2 SQIVND (reference sequence). Trimming removed 9 bases from V and 0 bases from J, with 18 bases in between. The CDR3 is made up of 17 amino acids. The method was immunoSEQ multiplex PCR; TCRdb's version includes in-frame clones alone and lacks a portion of them. This repertoire shows around 430,000 clones, approximately 90% found once; its top ten account for around 12%. The chain is built from TRBV19 and TRBJ1-6; no firm D call. The sequenced material came from peripheral blood. The receptor's source is a woman between 50 and 59 years old with COVID-19, enrolled during active disease. Here the CDR3 DNA reads TGTGCCAGCACCCCAGCGTCGGCGAGCTCCTATAATTCACCCCTCCACTTT. The encoded protein is CASTPASASSYNSPLHF.